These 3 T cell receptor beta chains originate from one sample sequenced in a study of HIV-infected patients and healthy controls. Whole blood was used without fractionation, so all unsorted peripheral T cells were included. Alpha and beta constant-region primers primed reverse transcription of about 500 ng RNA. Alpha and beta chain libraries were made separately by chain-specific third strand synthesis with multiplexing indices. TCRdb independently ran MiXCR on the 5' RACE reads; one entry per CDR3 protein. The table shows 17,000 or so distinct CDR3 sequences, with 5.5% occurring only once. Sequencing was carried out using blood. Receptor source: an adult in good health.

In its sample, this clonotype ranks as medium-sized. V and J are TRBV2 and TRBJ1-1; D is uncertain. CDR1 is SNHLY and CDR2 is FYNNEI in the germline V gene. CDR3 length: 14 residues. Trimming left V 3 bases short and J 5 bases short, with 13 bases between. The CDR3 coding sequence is TGTGCCAGCAGTGATCTGGGTTATGGAACTGAAGCTTTCTTT. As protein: CASSDLGYGTEAFF.

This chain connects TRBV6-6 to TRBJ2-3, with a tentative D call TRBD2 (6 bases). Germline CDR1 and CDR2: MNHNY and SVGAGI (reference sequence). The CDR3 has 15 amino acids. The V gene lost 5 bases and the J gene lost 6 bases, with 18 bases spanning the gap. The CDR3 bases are TGTGCCAGCAGTCTACGGGACTCCCCTAGGGATACGCAGTATTTT. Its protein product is CASSLRDSPRDTQYF.

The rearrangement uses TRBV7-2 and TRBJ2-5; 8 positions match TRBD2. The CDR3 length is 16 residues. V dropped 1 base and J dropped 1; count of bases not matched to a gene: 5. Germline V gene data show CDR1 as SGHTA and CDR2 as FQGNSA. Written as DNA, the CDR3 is TGTGCCAGCAGCTTAGTGCGGGGGGAACTCCAAGAGACCCAGTACTTC. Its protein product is CASSLVRGELQETQYF.